Given below is one T cell receptor (beta chain) in context. The sample comes from a study of blood T cell repertoires in COVID-19. This CDR3 comprises 12 residues. Germline CDR1 WSHSY, CDR2 SAAADI. V was cut by 3 bases and J by 5 bases, with 7 bases left in between. Clones were read by immunoSEQ multiplex PCR, and TCRdb kept only the in-frame ones, dropping some. The top ten hold around 6.3% of the sample, which has approximately 260,000 clones, around 83% seen once. Sequencing was performed on PBMCs or T cells enriched from blood (not recorded which). V and J are TRBV10-2 and TRBJ2-5; no clear D gene. This sequence originates from a woman between 50 and 59 years old who had been exposed to COVID-19. The CDR3 bases are TGCGCCAGCAGTGACGCAGTGGAGACCCAGTACTTC. This gives the protein CASSDAVETQYF.